The 19 T cell receptor beta chains reported below all come from one sample, sequenced in a study of T cells expressing NK-cell markers (dated by TCRdb to 2019 to 2021). Library creation used 5' RACE. The sequencing machine was an Illumina HiSeq 2000. TCRdb reprocessed the reads and lists each CDR3 protein sequence as a single entry, with no DNA. This sample's listing comprises 400,000 to 450,000 distinct CDR3 sequences. 7.3% of the sample is in the top ten clones. The material sequenced was blood T cells: a sorted CD56 or NKG2C T cell subset, CD4+ or CD8+ T cells, or bulk PBMC T cells (not recorded which). These receptors were taken from a woman between 18 and 70 years old in good health.

The gene calls are TRBV20-1 and TRBJ1-1; checking the TCRdb D call of TRBD1 is not possible without DNA. The CDR3 consists of 14 residues. Germline V gene lookup returns CDR1 DFQATT and CDR2 SNEGSKA (reference sequence). The CDR3 sequence is CSALSPQGNTEAFF.

CDR3 residues: CASSVGGMGNQPQHF. The chain is built from TRBV9 and TRBJ1-5; TCRdb reports TRBD1, a call that lacks DNA to check it against. Per the germline V gene, CDR1 is SGDLS and CDR2 is YYNGEE. The CDR3 length is 15 residues.

The CDR3 sequence is CSVEVPPETGELFF. This chain links TRBV29-1 with TRBJ2-2; the TCRdb call, TRBD2, lacks DNA for checking. CDR3 length equals 14 residues. Germline assignment: CDR1 SQVTM and CDR2 ANQGSEA.

The chain carries TRBV29-1 and TRBJ2-7; TCRdb gives TRBD1 as the D gene, but with no DNA this cannot be confirmed. CDR3 size: 14 residues. The germline gives CDR1 SQVTM, CDR2 ANQGSEA. Here the CDR3 reads CSVGVVGPSYEQYF.

The chain has TRBV16 and TRBJ2-7; the TRBD2 assignment by TCRdb is unverifiable without DNA. The CDR3 consists of 16 residues. The V gene's germline CDR1 is KGHSY and CDR2 FQNENV. The CDR3 here is CASSLRGGTPSYEQYF.

The genes are TRBV20-1 and TRBJ2-5; TCRdb lists TRBD1, though no DNA is available to test this call. In germline, CDR1 is DFQATT, CDR2 SNEGSKA (reference sequence). This CDR3 has 12 residues. The CDR3 reads CSATTGRETQYF.

The CDR3 sequence: CSVQGNSYEQYF. The rearrangement links TRBV29-1 to TRBJ2-7. Germline lookup yields CDR1 SQVTM and CDR2 ANQGSEA. This CDR3 is 12 amino acids long.

The V and J genes are TRBV7-8 and TRBJ1-6; as DNA is missing, the TRBD1 call by TCRdb cannot be tested. The CDR3 covers 17 residues. Germline V gives CDR1 SGHVS, CDR2 FQNEAQ. The CDR3 reads CASSYQHWTAYNSPLHF.

V usage is TRBV2 and J usage is TRBJ2-3; TCRdb's D call, TRBD1, is unchecked because there is no DNA. The V gene's germline CDR1 is SNHLY and CDR2 FYNNEI. CDR3 size: 14 residues. The CDR3 here is CARSVAGDTDTQYF.

The gene calls are TRBV12-3 or TRBV12-4 and TRBJ2-5; TCRdb selects TRBD2, and the lack of DNA leaves this call unchecked. This CDR3 spans 15 amino acids. This chain's CDR3 is CASRINPSGVATQYF.

This sequence joins TRBV20-1 and TRBJ2-1; TCRdb's assignment of TRBD1 cannot be checked, as there is no DNA. Germline V gene lookup returns CDR1 DFQATT and CDR2 SNEGSKA (reference sequence). This CDR3 has 14 amino acids. The CDR3 loop reads CSARRQGAINEQFF.

The chain uses TRBV20-1 and TRBJ1-3. Germline V gene sequence: CDR1 DFQATT, CDR2 SNEGSKA (reference sequence). The CDR3 consists of 15 residues. The CDR3 region is CSASLIRFSGNTIYF.

The chain recombines TRBV5-1 with TRBJ1-1. The CDR3 extends over 14 amino acids. Germline CDR1 reads SGHRS; CDR2 reads YFSETQ. This CDR3 is CASSLVFGNTEAFF.

Here the CDR3 reads CASSSGGLAKNIQYF. The chain combines TRBV7-2 with TRBJ2-4; no DNA is available, so the TRBD1 call from TCRdb remains unchecked. Germline CDR1 SGHTA, CDR2 FQGNSA. The CDR3 runs to 15 residues.

The chain recombines TRBV12-3 or TRBV12-4 with TRBJ1-2; TCRdb's D call of TRBD1 is untestable without DNA. This CDR3 is 14 amino acids long. CDR3 in amino acids: CASSLRGSLYGYTF.

This sequence joins TRBV5-1 and TRBJ2-3; TCRdb gives TRBD1 as the D gene, but with no DNA this cannot be confirmed. The CDR3 is 14 amino acids. Germline CDR1 is SGHRS and CDR2 is YFSETQ. The CDR3 sequence: CASRSDGAGGVQYF.

The chain has TRBV7-2 and TRBJ2-5. Germline loops: CDR1 SGHTA, CDR2 FQGNSA. This CDR3 contains 15 residues. CDR3 residues: CASSDQAWYQETQYF.

V gene TRBV27 combines with J gene TRBJ2-7. The CDR3 totals 15 residues. Germline lookup yields CDR1 MNHEY and CDR2 SMNVEV (reference sequence). CDR3 sequence reads: CASSLEASLAYEQYF.

The chain employs TRBV7-2 and TRBJ1-1; without DNA, the TCRdb call of TRBD1 cannot be checked. The CDR3 is 14 residues long. CDR1 and CDR2 (germline): SGHTA, FQGNSA. The CDR3 here is CASSILWGDPEAFF.